Sequencing of this TCR beta chain was carried out in a study of cytomegalovirus exposure and HLA in healthy donors. Germline V gene sequence: CDR1 SGHRS, CDR2 YFSETQ. The V end lost 0 bases, the J end lost 4 bases, and 6 bases lay between the germline ends. This CDR3 has 13 residues. Findings and caveats of the study: A few V segments could not be told apart, such as TRBV6-2 and TRBV6-3, and were left out. Later on, a genetic analysis was performed. It linked a missense variant in DCLRE1C with V- and J-gene trimming of TCR beta.

Comment on this clone: Its target is not known.

Vbeta (60) and Jbeta (13) primers were used in the PCR. Clones were read by immunoSEQ multiplex PCR, and TCRdb kept only the in-frame ones, dropping some. The profile shows approximately 160,000 clones, around 79% of them singletons. Sequencing was done on a sample of PBMCs. This TCR was sampled from a male donor in good health and CMV-seropositive. This sequence joins TRBV5-1 and TRBJ2-3; D ambiguous. In DNA form, the CDR3 reads TGCGCCAGCAGCTTGGGGCCATCAGATACGCAGTATTTT. Its translation is CASSLGPSDTQYF.